These T cell receptor beta chains were read from a single sample in a study of control samples from healthy donors and cancer patients. Libraries were prepared by immunoSEQ multiplex PCR; TCRdb keeps only in-frame clonotypes and omits some of them. The sample contains tens of thousands of clones, approximately 87% of which appear only once. Sequences were obtained from blood. Receptor source: a man in his forties or fifties in good health. The CDR3 runs from the conserved cysteine through the conserved F or W. The order of the fields is D gene, V gene, J gene, clone size, CDR3 DNA, CDR3 protein. D genes are given only for firm matches. Where a row states a size, it is once, few, many or the class of an expanded clone; other rows omit it.

.	TRBV28	TRBJ2-6	once	TGTGCCAGCGGGCCTGGATGGGGGGCCTCCGGGGCCAACGTCCTGACTTTC	CASGPGWGASGANVLTF
.	TRBV6-5	TRBJ1-5	.	TGTGCCAGCAGTTCGGCAGGGTGGCAGCCCCAGCATTTT	CASSSAGWQPQHF
.	TRBV11-3	TRBJ1-3	.	TGTGCCAGCAGCTCCAGGGTCGACTCTGGAAACACCATATATTTT	CASSSRVDSGNTIYF
.	TRBV2	TRBJ1-2	.	TGTGCCAGCAAGCCGTTGGGCCTGAACTATGGCTACACCTTC	CASKPLGLNYGYTF
.	TRBV19	TRBJ1-5	.	TGTGCCAGTAGTAGTAATCAGCCCCAGCATTTT	CASSSNQPQHF
TRBD1	TRBV28	TRBJ1-5	.	TGTGCCAGCAGTTCGGACAGGGGCAATCAGCCCCAGCATTTT	CASSSDRGNQPQHF
.	TRBV30	TRBJ1-1	once	TGTGCCTGGAGGAGATCAGCCATGAACACTGAAGCTTTCTTT	CAWRRSAMNTEAFF
TRBD2	TRBV20-1	TRBJ2-7	.	TGCAGTGCTAGTGAAACGGGGACTAGCGGGAGCCACGAGCAGTACTTC	CSASETGTSGSHEQYF
TRBD1	TRBV5-6	TRBJ1-1	once	TGTGCCAGCAGGAAAGGGGACAGGGAATGGGCTGAAGCTTTCTTT	CASRKGDREWAEAFF
TRBD2	TRBV7-3	TRBJ2-1	.	TGTGCCAGCAGCCCTCAACCTATAGCGGGAGGGTCGTATGAGCAGTTCTTC	CASSPQPIAGGSYEQFF
.	TRBV6-5	TRBJ1-3	.	TGTGCCAGCACCAGTTGGCCTGACTCTGGAAACACCATATATTTT	CASTSWPDSGNTIYF
.	TRBV30	TRBJ1-6	.	TGTGCCTGCGGGTTCGATTCACCCCTCCACTTT	CACGFDSPLHF
.	TRBV6-5	TRBJ2-7	.	TGTGCCAGCAGTTACCGGGACCAGACCTACGAGCAGTACTTC	CASSYRDQTYEQYF
.	TRBV4-3	TRBJ2-7	.	TGCGCCAGCAGCCAAGAATGGGATCACGGACTCTACGAGCAGTACTTC	CASSQEWDHGLYEQYF
.	TRBV19	TRBJ2-5	.	TGTGCCAGTAGTGCCCCCCCTGGGTCCTGGGGGGAGACCCAGTACTTC	CASSAPPGSWGETQYF
.	TRBV10-3	TRBJ1-5	.	TGTGCCATCCAAGCGGGGGGTAGCAATCAGCCCCAGCATTTT	CAIQAGGSNQPQHF
.	TRBV2	TRBJ2-5	.	TGTGCCAGCAGTGAGGGTAGAGGGACCCAGTACTTC	CASSEGRGTQYF
.	TRBV4-3	TRBJ1-5	.	TGCGCCAGCAGCCAAGATGCGTTTAGCAATCAGCCCCAGCATTTT	CASSQDAFSNQPQHF
TRBD1	TRBV6-5	TRBJ2-7	.	TGTGCCAGCAGGAGGGGGACAGCCTCCTACGAGCAGTACTTC	CASRRGTASYEQYF
.	TRBV6-2/TRBV6-3	TRBJ2-1	.	TGTGCCAGCAGTTACTCAGGAGGGGTCCCCTACAATGAGCAGTTCTTC	CASSYSGGVPYNEQFF
.	TRBV7-2	TRBJ1-2	.	TGTGCCAGCAGCTTAGTAGGGGCCGCCACGGGCTACACCTTC	CASSLVGAATGYTF
.	TRBV29-1	TRBJ1-1	.	TGCAGCGTACAGGGCGCTAAAAACACTGAAGCTTTCTTT	CSVQGAKNTEAFF
.	TRBV5-4	TRBJ1-2	.	TGTGCCAGCAGCTTTACGGGGAACTATGGCTACACCTTC	CASSFTGNYGYTF
TRBD2	TRBV7-8	TRBJ2-5	.	TGTGCCAGCAGCCGACTAGCGGGGGGAGAGACCCAGTACTTC	CASSRLAGGETQYF
TRBD1	TRBV4-1	TRBJ2-4	.	TGCGCCAGCAGCCATGGGGACAGGGATAAGAACATTCAGTACTTC	CASSHGDRDKNIQYF
.	TRBV7-4	TRBJ1-2	.	TGTGCCAGCAGCCCATTTGTTTGGGGGACCTATGGCTACACCTTC	CASSPFVWGTYGYTF
TRBD2	TRBV5-6	TRBJ2-7	.	TGTGCCAGCAGCGTGAAGCCGGGAGGACCAGCCGAGCAGTACTTC	CASSVKPGGPAEQYF
.	TRBV7-9	TRBJ1-4	.	TGTGCCAGCAGCCTGACCGAATCCCCAAAACTGTTTTTT	CASSLTESPKLFF
.	TRBV6-5	TRBJ2-2	once	TGTGCCAGCTCCCTAGGGACACAGGGCGGGGAGCTGTTTTTT	CASSLGTQGGELFF
TRBD1	TRBV7-3	TRBJ2-7	.	TGTGCCAGCAGTTTGGACAGGGGTCGGGAGCAGTACTTC	CASSLDRGREQYF
.	TRBV5-6	TRBJ2-5	.	TGTGCCAGCAGCTCGGGACTGACTGGAGAGACCCAGTACTTC	CASSSGLTGETQYF
TRBD1	TRBV3-1/TRBV3-2	TRBJ2-1	.	TGTGCCAGCAGCCATTACGGGACAGGGGTGAGCGTCAATGAGCAGTTCTTC	CASSHYGTGVSVNEQFF
.	TRBV2	TRBJ2-5	.	TGTGCGGTCGGTTCTACCCTTCAAGAGACCCAGTACTTC	CAVGSTLQETQYF
TRBD1	TRBV11-3	TRBJ2-1	.	TGTGCCAGCAGCCCGTTAACAGGGGACAGCTCCTACAATGAGCAGTTCTTC	CASSPLTGDSSYNEQFF
TRBD2	TRBV13	TRBJ2-3	.	TGTGCCAGCAGCTTAGCGGCTAGCGGGAGGCCTAGCACAGATACGCAGTATTTT	CASSLAASGRPSTDTQYF
.	TRBV3-1/TRBV3-2	TRBJ2-7	.	TGTGCCAGCAGCCAAGCCGGAGGGCCCATCGAGCAGTACTTC	CASSQAGGPIEQYF
.	TRBV29-1	TRBJ2-1	.	TGCAGCGTTGAAGCTCTGGGAAGGAGGGGCCTTTACAATGAGCAGTTCTTC	CSVEALGRRGLYNEQFF
.	TRBV5-8	TRBJ1-6	.	TGTGCCAGCAGCCCTGAACCGCGTAATTCACCCCTCCACTTT	CASSPEPRNSPLHF